This TCR beta chain derives from a study of CD8+ T cells in alopecia areata. Study overall: C3H/HeJ donors with spontaneous alopecia, about 6-12 months old, supplied skin grafts to roughly 6-10-week-old female C3H/HeJ mice. The study, taken as a whole, reports: Especially in alopecia totalis/universalis, lesional scalp showed greater clonality than normal scalp did. Possibly because of HLA-related factors, TCR sharing was less clear across patients than in mice.

Separation of pooled cutaneous lymph node cells was by sorting with CD4, CD8alpha, NKG2D, NKG2ACE and other markers. This clone was observed a handful of times. Its specificity is unknown. Genes and germline come from the mouse. The CDR3 end lies 3 residues beyond the end of the read and is filled in from the germline J gene. Germline V gene sequence: CDR1 NSQYPW, CDR2 LRSPGD (reference sequence). The CDR3 has 15 amino acids. The V and J ends lost 3 bases and 2 bases respectively, with 8 bases between them. Following extraction, RNA underwent reverse transcription to cDNA, which served as the sequencing template. Data came from immunoSEQ multiplex PCR; TCRdb stores just in-frame clones and leaves some out. Captured here are 270,000 or so clones, none seen once; the top ten comprise 0.9% to 1.5%.

Material: CD4+ T cells sorted from a lymph node. The V and J genes are TRBV1 and TRBJ1-6; TRBD1 might be the D (6 bases). TRBJ1-6 is an ORF; its function is uncertain. The receptor comes from a C3H/HeJ mouse with alopecia areata. This line is of MHC haplotype H2-k. The CDR3 here is CTCSAQGPYNSPLYF. The part of the CDR3 DNA that was read is TGCACCTGCAGTGCGCAGGGGCCCTATAATTCGCCC.